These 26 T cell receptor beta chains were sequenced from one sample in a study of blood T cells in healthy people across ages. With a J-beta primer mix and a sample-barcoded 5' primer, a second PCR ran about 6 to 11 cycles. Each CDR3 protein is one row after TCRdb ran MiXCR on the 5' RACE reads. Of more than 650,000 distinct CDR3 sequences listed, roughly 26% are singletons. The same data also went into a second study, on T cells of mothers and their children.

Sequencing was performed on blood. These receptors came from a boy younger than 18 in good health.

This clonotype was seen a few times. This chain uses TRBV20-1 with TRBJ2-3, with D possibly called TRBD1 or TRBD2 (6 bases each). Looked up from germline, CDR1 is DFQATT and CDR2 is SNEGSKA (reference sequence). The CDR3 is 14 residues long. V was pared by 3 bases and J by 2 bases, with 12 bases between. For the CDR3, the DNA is TGCAGTGCTAGTAGTGGGGGGCTCACAGATACGCAGTATTTT. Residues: CSASSGGLTDTQYF.

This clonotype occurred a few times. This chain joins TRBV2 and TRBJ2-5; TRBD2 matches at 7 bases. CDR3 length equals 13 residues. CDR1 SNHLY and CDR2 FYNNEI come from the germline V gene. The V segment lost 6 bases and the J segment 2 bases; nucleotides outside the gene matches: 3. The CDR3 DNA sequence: TGTGCCAGCAGGGGGAGGGGACAAGAGACCCAGTACTTC. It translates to CASRGRGQETQYF.

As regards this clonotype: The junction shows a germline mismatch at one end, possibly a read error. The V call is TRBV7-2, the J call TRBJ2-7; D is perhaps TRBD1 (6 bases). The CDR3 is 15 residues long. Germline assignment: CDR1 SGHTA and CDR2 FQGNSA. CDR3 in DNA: TGCGCCAGCAGCTTAGCGACAACAGGGAAACACGAGCAGTACTTC. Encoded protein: CASSLATTGKHEQYF.

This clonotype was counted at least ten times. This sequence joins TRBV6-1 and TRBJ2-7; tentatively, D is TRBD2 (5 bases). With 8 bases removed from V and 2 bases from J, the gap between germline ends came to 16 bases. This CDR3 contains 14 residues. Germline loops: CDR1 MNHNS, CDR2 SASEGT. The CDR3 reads CASSNAGSTYEQYF. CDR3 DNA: TGTGCCAGCTCAAACGCGGGTTCGACCTACGAGCAGTACTTC.

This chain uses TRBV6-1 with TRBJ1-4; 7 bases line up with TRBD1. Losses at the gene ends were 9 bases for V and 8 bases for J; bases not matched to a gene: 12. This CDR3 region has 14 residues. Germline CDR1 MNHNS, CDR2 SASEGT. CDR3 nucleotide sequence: TGTGCCAGTGCGAGGGGGCTGTATAACGAAAAACTGTTTTTT. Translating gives CASARGLYNEKLFF.

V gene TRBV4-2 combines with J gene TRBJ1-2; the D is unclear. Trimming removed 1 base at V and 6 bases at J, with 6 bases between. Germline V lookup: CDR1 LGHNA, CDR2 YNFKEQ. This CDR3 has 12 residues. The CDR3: CASSQGIDGYTF. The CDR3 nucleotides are TGTGCCAGCAGCCAAGGCATAGATGGCTACACCTTC.

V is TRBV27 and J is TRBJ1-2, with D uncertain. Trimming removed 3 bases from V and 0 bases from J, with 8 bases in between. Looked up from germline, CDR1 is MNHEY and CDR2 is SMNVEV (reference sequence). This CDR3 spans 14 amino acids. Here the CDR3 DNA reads TGTGCCAGCAGTTTCGCGGGGACTAACTATGGCTACACCTTC. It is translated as CASSFAGTNYGYTF.

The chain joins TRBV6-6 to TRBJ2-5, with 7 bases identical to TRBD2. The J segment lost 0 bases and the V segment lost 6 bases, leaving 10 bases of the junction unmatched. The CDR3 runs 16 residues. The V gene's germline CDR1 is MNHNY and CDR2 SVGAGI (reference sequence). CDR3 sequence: CASRRGIAANQETQYF. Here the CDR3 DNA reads TGTGCCAGCAGGCGGGGGATAGCGGCCAACCAAGAGACCCAGTACTTC.

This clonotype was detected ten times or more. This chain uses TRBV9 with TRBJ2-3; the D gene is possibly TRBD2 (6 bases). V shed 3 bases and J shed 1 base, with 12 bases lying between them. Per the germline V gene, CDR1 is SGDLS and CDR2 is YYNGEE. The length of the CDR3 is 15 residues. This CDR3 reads CASSASGGGTDTQYF. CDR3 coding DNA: TGTGCCAGCAGCGCATCGGGCGGGGGCACAGATACGCAGTATTTT.

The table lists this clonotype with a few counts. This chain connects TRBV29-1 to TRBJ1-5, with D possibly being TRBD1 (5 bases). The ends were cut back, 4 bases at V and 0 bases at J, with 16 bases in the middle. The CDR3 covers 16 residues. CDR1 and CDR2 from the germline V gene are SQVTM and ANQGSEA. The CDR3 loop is CSVVTENTISNQPQHF. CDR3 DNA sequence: TGCAGCGTTGTGACAGAAAATACGATTAGCAATCAGCCCCAGCATTTT.

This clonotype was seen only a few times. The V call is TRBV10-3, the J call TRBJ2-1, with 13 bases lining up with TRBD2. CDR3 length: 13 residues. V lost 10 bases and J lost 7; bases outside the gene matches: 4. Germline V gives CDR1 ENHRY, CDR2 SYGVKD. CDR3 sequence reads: CATGTSGVNEQFF. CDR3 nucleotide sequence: TGTGCCACCGGGACTAGCGGGGTGAATGAGCAGTTCTTC.

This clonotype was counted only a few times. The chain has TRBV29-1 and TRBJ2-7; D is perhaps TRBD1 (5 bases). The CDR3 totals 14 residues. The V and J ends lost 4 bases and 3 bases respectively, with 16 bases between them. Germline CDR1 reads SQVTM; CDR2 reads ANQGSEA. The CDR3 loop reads CSVVSQAKYYEQYF. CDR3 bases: TGCAGCGTTGTCTCACAGGCGAAGTACTACGAGCAGTACTTC.

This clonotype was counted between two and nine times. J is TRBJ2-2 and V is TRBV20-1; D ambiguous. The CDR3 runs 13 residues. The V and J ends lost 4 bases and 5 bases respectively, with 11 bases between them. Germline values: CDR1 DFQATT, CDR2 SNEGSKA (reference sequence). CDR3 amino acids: CSATRRVTGELFF. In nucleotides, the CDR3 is TGCAGTGCTACCAGACGGGTAACCGGGGAGCTGTTTTTT.

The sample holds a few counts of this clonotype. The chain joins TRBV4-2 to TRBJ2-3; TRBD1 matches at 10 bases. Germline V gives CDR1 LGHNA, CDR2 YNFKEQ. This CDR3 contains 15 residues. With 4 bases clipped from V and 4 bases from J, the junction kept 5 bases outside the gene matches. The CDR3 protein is CASSRGQGIADTQYF. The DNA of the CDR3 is TGTGCCAGCAGCCGGGGACAGGGGATCGCAGATACGCAGTATTTT.

The chain's CDR3 is CASSLPLWTGYTF. The CDR3 DNA sequence: TGTGCCAGCAGCTTACCCCTGTGGACCGGCTACACCTTC. V gene TRBV7-9 combines with J gene TRBJ1-2, with no clear D. Trimming took 2 bases from V and 8 from J, leaving 12 bases between them. Germline V gene sequence: CDR1 SEHNR, CDR2 FQNEAQ (reference sequence). This CDR3 has 13 residues.

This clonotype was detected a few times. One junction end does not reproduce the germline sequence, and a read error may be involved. The DNA of the CDR3 is TGTGCCAGCAGCTTAGCCGCGACAGGAAACATTCAGTGCTTC. It translates to CASSLAATGNIQCF. This sequence joins TRBV7-6 and TRBJ2-4; a weak D match, TRBD1 (6 bases). CDR3 size: 14 residues. Germline V gene sequence: CDR1 SGHVS, CDR2 FNYEAQ.

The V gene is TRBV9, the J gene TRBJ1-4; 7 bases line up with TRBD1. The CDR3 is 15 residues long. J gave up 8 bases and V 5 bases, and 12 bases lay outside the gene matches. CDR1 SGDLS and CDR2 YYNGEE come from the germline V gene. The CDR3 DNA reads TGTGCCAGCAGTACTACGGACAGGCCCTTGGAAAAACTGTTTTTT. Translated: CASSTTDRPLEKLFF.

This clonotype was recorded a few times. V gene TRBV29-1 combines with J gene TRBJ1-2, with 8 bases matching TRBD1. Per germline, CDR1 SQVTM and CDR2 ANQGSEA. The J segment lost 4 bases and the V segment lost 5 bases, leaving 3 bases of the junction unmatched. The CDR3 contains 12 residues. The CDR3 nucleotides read TGCAGCGTTTGGGGACAGGTCTATGGCTACACCTTC. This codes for CSVWGQVYGYTF.

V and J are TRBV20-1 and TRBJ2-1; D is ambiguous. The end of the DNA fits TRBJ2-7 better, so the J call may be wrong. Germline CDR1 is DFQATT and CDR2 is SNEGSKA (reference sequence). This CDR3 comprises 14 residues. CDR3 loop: CSARDVRERYEQYF. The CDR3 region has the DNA TGCAGTGCTAGAGATGTTCGTGAGAGGTACGAGCAGTACTTC.

CDR3: CASSSLPGQGGMAEAFF. DNA of the CDR3: TGTGCCAGCAGCTCCTTACCAGGACAGGGGGGAATGGCTGAAGCTTTCTTT. The V and J genes are TRBV7-3 and TRBJ1-1; 10 bases fit TRBD1. Trimming at V came to 4 bases and at J to 6 bases, leaving 14 bases not matched to a gene. Germline CDR1 reads SGHTA; CDR2 reads FQGTGA. The CDR3 runs to 17 residues.

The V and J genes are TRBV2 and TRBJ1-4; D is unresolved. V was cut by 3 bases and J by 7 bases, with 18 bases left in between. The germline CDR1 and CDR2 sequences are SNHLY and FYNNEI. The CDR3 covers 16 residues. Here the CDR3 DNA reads TGTGCCAGCAGTGATGTTTCGGAGATTAGGATTGAAAAACTGTTTTTT. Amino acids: CASSDVSEIRIEKLFF.

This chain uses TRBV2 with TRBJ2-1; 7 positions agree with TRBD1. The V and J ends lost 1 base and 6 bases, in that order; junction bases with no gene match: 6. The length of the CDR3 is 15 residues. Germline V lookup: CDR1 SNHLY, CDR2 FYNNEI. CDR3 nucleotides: TGTGCCAGCAGTGAAGAGGCGGCAGGGGGCAATGAGCAGTTCTTC. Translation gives CASSEEAAGGNEQFF.

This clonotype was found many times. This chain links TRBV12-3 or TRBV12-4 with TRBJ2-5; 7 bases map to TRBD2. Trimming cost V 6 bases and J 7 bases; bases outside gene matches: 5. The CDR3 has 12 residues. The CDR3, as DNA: TGTGCCAGCAGCCCTTCGGGGGGGACCCAGTACTTC. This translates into CASSPSGGTQYF.

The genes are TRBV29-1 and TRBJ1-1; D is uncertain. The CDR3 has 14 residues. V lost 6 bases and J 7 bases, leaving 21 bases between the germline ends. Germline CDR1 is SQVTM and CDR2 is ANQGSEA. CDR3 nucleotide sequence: TGCAGCGTCGGCAGTGGTTTGGGATCCAATGAAGCTTTCTTT. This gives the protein CSVGSGLGSNEAFF.

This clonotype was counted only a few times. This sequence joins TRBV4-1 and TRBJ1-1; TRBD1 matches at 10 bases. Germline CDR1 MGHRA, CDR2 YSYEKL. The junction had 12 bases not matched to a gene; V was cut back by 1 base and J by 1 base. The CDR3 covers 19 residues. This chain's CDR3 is CASSQGGGTGAFGNTEAFF. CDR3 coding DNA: TGCGCCAGCAGCCAAGGGGGGGGGACAGGGGCCTTCGGGAACACTGAAGCTTTCTTT.

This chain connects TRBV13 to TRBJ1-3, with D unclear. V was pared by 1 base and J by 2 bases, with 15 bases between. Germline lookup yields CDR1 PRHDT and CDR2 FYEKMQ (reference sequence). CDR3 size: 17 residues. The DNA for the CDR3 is TGTGCCAGCAGCTTAGAGGCGACCGGGGTGACTGGAAACACCATATATTTT. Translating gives CASSLEATGVTGNTIYF.